This entry describes one T cell receptor (beta chain). Its antigen remains unidentified. Only in-frame clones appear in the TCRdb table, and some are missing; sequencing was by immunoSEQ multiplex PCR. The sample contains 410,000 or so clones, 92% of which appear only once. This entry belongs to a study of Ad26.COV2.S vaccination and SARS-CoV-2 variants. The overall study: Within the COV1001 Ad26.COV2.S trial arm, the donor was enrolled. Ad26.COV2.S, an intramuscular injection, was given once or twice 56 days apart.

Treatment of the sample: around 19 received Ad26.COV2.S at low or high dose, single or two shots; five or six received placebo; per-sample allocation not given. The samples date from day 63 after the first vaccine or placebo injection. Boston supplied an adult donor aged 18-55 years. Study-level points and caveats: There was a possibility that the TCR breadth and depth analyses underestimated total T cell responses.

Sample: peripheral blood, taken in a trial of Ad26.COV2.S vaccine versus placebo. This receptor was identified in a person between 18 and 65 years old who received the Ad26.COV2.S COVID-19 vaccine or a placebo.

The CDR3 region is CASSDRDRGTDTQYF. In nucleotides, the CDR3 is TGTGCCAGCAGTGACCGGGACAGGGGCACAGATACGCAGTATTTT. The V and J genes are TRBV6-2 or TRBV6-3 and TRBJ2-3, with 9 positions matching TRBD1. The CDR3 contains 15 residues. J lost 1 base, V lost 5 bases, and 4 bases had no gene match. CDR1 MNHEY and CDR2 SVGEGT come from the germline V gene.